What follows is one T cell receptor (beta chain) and its context. V gave up 7 bases and J gave up 2 bases, with 15 bases separating them. The CDR3 spans 14 residues. CDR1 is SNHLY, CDR2 FYNNEI, per germline. The data stem from a study of blood T cell repertoires in COVID-19. Study as a whole: The United States, Italy and Spain provided the acute and convalescent COVID-19 samples.

Seattle's cohort entered during active infection and was followed longitudinally. In the source study's methods: Nucleated cell counts were estimated from reference gene primer amplification. TCRdb's table, derived via immunoSEQ multiplex PCR, lists solely in-frame clones and lacks some. Clone size and V and J calls were adopted from that table, with D and trimming inferred from the DNA. The repertoire holds some 120,000 clones, with over 85% as singletons. The gene calls are TRBV2 and TRBJ2-7, with D maybe TRBD1 (5 bases). The clonotype comes from a man aged 55 to 70 with COVID-19, enrolled during active disease. What was sequenced was peripheral blood. CDR3 coding DNA: TGTGCCAGCAACCAGGACACTCACGCCTACGAGCAGTACTTC. It yields the protein CASNQDTHAYEQYF.